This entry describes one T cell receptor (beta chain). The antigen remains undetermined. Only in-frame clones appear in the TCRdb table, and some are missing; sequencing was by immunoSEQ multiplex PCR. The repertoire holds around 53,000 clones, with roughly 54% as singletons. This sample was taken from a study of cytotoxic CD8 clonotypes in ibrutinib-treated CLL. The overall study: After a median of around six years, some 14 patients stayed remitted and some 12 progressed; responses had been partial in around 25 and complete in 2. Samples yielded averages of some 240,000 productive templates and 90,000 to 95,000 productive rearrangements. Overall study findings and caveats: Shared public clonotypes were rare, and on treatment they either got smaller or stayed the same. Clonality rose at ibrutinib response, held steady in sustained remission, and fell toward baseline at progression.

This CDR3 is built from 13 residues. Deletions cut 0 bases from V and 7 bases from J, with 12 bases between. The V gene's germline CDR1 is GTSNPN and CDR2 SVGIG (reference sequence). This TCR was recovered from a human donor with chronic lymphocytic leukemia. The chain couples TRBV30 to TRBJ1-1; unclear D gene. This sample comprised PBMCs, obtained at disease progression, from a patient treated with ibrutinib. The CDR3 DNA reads TGTGCCTGGAGTGTTCCACAAATTAATGAAGCTTTCTTT. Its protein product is CAWSVPQINEAFF. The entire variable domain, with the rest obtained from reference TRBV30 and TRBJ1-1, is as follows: SQTIHQWPATLVQPVGSPLSLECTVEGTSNPNLYWYRQAAGRGLQLLFYSVGIGQISSEVPQNLSASRPQDRQFILSSKKLLLSDSGFYLCAWSVPQINEAFFGQGTRLTVV.